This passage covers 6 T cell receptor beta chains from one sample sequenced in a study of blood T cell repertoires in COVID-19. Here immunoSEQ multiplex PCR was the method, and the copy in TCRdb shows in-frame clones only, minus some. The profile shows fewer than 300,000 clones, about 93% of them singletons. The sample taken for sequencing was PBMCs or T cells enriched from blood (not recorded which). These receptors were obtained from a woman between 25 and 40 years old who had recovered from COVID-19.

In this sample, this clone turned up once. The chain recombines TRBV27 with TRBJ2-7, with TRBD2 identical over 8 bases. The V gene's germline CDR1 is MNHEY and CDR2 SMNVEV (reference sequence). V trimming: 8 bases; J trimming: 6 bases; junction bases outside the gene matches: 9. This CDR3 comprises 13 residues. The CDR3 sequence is CASRPVAGTEQYF. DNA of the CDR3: TGTGCCAGCCGGCCGGTAGCGGGAACCGAGCAGTACTTC.

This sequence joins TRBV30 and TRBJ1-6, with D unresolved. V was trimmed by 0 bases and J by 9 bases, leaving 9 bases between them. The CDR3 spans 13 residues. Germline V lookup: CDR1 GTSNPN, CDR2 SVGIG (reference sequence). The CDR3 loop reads CAWSVSRLSPLHF. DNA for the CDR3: TGTGCCTGGAGTGTAAGCAGACTTTCACCCCTCCACTTT.

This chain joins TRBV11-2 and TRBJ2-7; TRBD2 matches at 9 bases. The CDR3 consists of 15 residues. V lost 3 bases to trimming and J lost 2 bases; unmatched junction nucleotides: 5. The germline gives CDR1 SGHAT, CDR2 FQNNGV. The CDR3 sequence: CASSFRASGTYEQYF. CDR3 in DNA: TGTGCCAGCAGCTTTAGGGCTAGCGGGACCTACGAGCAGTACTTC.

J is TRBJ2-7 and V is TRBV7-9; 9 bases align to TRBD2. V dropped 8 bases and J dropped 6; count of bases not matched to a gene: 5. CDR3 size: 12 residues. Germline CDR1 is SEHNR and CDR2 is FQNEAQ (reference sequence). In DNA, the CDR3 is TGTGCCAGCTCGGGCGGGAGGGGCGAGCAGTACTTC. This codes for CASSGGRGEQYF.

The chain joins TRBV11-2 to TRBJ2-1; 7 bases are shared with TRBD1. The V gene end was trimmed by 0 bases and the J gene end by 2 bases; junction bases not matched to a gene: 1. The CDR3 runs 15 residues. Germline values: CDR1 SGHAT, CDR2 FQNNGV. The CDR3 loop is CASSLERGPYNEQFF. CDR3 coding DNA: TGTGCCAGCAGCTTAGAGAGGGGGCCCTACAATGAGCAGTTCTTC.

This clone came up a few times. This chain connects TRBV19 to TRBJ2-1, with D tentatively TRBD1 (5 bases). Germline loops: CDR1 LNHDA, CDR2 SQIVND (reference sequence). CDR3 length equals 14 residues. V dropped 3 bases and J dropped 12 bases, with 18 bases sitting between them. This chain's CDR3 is CASSIRAADQGQFF. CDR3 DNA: TGTGCCAGTAGTATCCGTGCTGCGGACCAGGGGCAGTTCTTC. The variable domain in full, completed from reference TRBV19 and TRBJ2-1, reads DGGITQSPKYLFRKEGQNVTLSCEQNLNHDAMYWYRQDPGQGLRLIYYSQIVNDFQKGDIAEGYSVSREKKESFPLTVTSAQKNPTAFYLCASSIRAADQGQFFGPGTRLTVL.